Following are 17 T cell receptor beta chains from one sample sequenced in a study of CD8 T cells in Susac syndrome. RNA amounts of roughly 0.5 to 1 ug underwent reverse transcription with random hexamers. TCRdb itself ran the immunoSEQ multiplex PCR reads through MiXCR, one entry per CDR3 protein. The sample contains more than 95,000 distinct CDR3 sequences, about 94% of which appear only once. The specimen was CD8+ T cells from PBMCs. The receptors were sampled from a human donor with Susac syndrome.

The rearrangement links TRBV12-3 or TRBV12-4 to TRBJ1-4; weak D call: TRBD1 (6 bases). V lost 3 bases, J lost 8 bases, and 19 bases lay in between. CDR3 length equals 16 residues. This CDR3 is CASSFGVRGLSEKLFF. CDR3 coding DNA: TGTGCCAGCAGTTTCGGAGTCAGGGGTCTATCCGAAAAACTGTTTTTT.

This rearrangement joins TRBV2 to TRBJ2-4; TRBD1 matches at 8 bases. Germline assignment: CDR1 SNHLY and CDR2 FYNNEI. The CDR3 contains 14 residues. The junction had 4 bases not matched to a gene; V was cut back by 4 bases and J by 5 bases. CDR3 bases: TGTGCCAGCAGTGGGGCAGGGGGCCAAAACATTCAGTACTTC. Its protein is CASSGAGGQNIQYF.

The DNA of the CDR3 is TGTGCCAGCAGCGCGGGGCTGTCCTACGAGCAGTACTTC. This translates into CASSAGLSYEQYF. The chain recombines TRBV9 with TRBJ2-7; D may match TRBD1 or TRBD2 (5 bases each). Germline V gene data show CDR1 as SGDLS and CDR2 as YYNGEE. V gave up 3 bases and J gave up 1 base, with 8 bases separating them. This CDR3 region has 13 residues.

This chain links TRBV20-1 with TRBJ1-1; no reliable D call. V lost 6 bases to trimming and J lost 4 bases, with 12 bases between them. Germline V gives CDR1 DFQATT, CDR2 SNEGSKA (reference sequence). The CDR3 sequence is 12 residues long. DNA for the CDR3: TGCAGTGCCGAACGCAGCGGCACTGAAGCTTTCTTT. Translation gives CSAERSGTEAFF.

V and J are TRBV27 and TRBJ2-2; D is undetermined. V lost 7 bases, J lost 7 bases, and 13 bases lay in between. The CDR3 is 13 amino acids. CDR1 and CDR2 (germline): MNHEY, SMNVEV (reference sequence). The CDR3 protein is CASMISSSGELFF. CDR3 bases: TGTGCCAGCATGATTAGTTCGAGCGGGGAGCTGTTTTTT.

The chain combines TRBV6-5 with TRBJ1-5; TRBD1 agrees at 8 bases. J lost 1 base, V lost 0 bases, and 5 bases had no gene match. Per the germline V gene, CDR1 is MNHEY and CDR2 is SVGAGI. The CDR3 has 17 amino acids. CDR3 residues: CASSYSGQGGSNQPQHF. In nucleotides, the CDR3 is TGTGCCAGCAGTTACTCCGGACAGGGCGGGAGCAATCAGCCCCAGCATTTT.

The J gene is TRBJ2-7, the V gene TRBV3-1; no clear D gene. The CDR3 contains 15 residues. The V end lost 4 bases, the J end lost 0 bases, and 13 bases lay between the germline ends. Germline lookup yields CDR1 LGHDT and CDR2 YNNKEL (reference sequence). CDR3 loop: CASSPVGGSSYEQYF. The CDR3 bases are TGTGCCAGCAGCCCGGTTGGCGGAAGCTCCTACGAGCAGTACTTC.

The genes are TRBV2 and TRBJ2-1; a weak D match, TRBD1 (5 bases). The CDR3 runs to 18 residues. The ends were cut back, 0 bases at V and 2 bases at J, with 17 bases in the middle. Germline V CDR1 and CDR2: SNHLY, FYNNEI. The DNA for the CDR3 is TGTGCCAGCAGTGAAGCGCTTGCCCCAACAGGTACCTACAATGAGCAGTTCTTC. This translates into CASSEALAPTGTYNEQFF. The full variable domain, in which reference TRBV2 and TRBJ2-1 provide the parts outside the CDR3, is EPEVTQTPSHQVTQMGQEVILRCVPISNHLYFYWYRQILGQKVEFLVSFYNNEISEKSEIFDDQFSVERPDGSNFTLKIRSTKLEDSAMYFCASSEALAPTGTYNEQFFGPGTRLTVL.

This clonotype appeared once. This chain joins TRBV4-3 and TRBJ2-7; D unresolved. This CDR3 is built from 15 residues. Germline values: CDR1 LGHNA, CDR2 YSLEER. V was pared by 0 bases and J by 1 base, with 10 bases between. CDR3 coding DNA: TGCGCCAGCAGCCAAGATCTAGGGATATCCTACGAGCAGTACTTC. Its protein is CASSQDLGISYEQYF.

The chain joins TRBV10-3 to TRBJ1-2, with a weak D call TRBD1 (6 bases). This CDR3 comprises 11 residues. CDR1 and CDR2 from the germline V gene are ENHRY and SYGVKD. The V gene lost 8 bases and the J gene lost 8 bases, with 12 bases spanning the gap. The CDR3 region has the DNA TGTGCCATCGGGGACAATACCGGCTACACCTTC. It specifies CAIGDNTGYTF.

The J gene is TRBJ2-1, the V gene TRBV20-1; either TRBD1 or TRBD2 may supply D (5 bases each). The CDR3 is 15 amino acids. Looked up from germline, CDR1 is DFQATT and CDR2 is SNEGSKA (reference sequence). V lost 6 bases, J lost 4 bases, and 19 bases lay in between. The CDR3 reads CSAHGAGTLYNEQFF. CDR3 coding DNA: TGCAGTGCACACGGGGCCGGGACGTTATACAATGAGCAGTTCTTC.

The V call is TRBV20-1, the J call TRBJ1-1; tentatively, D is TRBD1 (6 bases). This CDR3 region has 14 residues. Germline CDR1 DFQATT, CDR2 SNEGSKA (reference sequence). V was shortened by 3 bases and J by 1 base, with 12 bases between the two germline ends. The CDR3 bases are TGCAGTGCTAGGGACTCGACAGGGAACACTGAAGCTTTCTTT. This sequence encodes CSARDSTGNTEAFF.

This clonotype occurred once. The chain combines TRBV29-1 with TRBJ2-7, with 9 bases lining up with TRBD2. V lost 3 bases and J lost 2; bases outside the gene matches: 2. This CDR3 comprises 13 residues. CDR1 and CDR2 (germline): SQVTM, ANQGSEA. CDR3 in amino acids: CSVETSGTYEQYF. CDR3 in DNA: TGCAGCGTTGAGACTAGCGGAACCTACGAGCAGTACTTC.

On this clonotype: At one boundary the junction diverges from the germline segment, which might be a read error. The DNA of the CDR3 is TGTGCTAGCAGCTTAGGCTGGGGCCCGAGCACCGGGGAGCTGTTTTTT. Protein sequence: CASSLGWGPSTGELFF. The V call is TRBV7-7, the J call TRBJ2-2, with TRBD1 as a possible D gene (5 bases). The CDR3 is 16 residues long. Germline lookup yields CDR1 SSHAT and CDR2 FNYEAQ (reference sequence).

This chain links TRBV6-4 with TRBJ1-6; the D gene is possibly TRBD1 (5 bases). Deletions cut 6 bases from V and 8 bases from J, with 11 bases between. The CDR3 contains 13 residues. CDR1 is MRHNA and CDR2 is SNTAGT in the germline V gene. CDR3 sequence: CASSQGEDSPLHF. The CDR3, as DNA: TGTGCCAGCAGCCAAGGGGAAGATTCACCCCTCCACTTT.

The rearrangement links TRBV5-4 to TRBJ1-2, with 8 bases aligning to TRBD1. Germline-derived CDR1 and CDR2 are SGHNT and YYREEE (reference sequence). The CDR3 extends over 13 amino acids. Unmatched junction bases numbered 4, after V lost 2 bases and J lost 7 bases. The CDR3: CASSFAGGSGYTF. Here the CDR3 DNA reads TGTGCCAGCAGCTTCGCAGGGGGCTCTGGCTACACCTTC.

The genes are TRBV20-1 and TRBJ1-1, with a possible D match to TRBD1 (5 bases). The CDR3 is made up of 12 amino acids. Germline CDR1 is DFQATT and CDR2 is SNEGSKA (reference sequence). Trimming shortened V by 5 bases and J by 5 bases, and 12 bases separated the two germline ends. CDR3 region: CSALPGGTEAFF. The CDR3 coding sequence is TGCAGTGCTCTCCCGGGGGGGACTGAAGCTTTCTTT.